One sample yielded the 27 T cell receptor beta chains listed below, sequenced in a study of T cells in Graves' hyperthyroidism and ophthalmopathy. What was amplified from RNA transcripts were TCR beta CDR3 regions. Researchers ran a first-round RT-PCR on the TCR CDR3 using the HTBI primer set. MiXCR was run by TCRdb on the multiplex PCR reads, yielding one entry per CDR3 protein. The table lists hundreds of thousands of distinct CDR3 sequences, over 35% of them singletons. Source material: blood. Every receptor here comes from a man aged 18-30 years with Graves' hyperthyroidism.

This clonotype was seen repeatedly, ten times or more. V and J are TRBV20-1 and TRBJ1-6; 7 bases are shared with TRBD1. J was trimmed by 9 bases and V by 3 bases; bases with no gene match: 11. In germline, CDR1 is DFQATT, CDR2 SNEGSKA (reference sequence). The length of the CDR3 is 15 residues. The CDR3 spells CSARGSGTDSSPLHF. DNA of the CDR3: TGCAGTGCTAGGGGTTCGGGGACAGATAGTTCACCCCTCCACTTT.

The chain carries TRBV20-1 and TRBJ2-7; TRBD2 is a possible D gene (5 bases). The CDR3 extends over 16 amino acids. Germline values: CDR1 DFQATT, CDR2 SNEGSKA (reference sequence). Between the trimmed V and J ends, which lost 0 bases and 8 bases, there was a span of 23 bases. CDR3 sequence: CSAREEANSFRQQQYF. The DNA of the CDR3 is TGCAGTGCTAGAGAGGAGGCTAATTCCTTCCGTCAACAGCAGTACTTC.

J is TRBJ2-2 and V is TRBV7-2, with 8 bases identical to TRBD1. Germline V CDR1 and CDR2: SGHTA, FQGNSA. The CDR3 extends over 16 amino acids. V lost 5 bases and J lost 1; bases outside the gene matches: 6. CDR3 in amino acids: CASSLVDRVNTGELFF. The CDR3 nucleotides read TGTGCCAGCAGCCTAGTGGACAGGGTGAACACCGGGGAGCTGTTTTTT.

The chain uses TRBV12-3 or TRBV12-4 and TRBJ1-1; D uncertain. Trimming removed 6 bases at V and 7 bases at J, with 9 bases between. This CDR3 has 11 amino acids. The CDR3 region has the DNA TGTGCCAGCAGCTCGGCCCTTGAAGCTTTCTTT. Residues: CASSSALEAFF.

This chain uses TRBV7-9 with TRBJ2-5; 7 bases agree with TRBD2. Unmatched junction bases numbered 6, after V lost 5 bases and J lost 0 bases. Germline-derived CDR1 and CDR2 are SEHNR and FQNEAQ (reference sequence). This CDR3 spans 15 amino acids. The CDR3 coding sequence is TGTGCCAGCAGCCCCCCCGGGACTAACCAAGAGACCCAGTACTTC. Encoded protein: CASSPPGTNQETQYF.

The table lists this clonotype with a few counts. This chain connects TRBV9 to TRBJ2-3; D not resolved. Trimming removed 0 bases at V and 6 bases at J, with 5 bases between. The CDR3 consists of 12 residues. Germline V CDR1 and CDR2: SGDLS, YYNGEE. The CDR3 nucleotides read TGTGCCAGCAGCGTAGACGGGGATACGCAGTATTTT. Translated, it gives CASSVDGDTQYF.

Here the CDR3 DNA reads TGTGCCAGCAGCGCGGCTGACAGGGGCGCTAATGAAAAACTGTTTTTT. Translation: CASSAADRGANEKLFF. The V call is TRBV7-9, the J call TRBJ1-4, with 8 nucleotides matching TRBD1. This CDR3 is 16 amino acids long. The V gene end was trimmed by 5 bases and the J gene end by 3 bases; junction bases not matched to a gene: 8. The germline V gene encodes CDR1 SEHNR and CDR2 FQNEAQ (reference sequence).

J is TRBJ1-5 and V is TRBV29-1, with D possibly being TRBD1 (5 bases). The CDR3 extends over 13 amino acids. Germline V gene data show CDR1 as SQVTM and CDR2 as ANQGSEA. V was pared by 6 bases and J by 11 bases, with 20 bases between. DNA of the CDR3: TGCAGCGTCCCCGACAGAAACGTGGAGACCCAGCATTTT. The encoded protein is CSVPDRNVETQHF.

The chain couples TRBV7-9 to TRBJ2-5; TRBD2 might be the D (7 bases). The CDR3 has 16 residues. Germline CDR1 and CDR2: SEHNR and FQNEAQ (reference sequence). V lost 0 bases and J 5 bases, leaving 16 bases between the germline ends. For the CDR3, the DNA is TGTGCCAGCAGCTTAGCAGGGAGGGGGGCCCAGGAGACCCAGTACTTC. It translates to CASSLAGRGAQETQYF.

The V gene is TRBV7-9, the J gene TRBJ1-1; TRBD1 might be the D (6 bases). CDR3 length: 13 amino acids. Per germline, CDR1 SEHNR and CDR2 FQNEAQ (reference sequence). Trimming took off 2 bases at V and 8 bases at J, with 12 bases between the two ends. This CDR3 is CASSLNGQPEAFF. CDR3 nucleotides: TGTGCCAGCAGCTTAAATGGACAGCCCGAAGCTTTCTTT.

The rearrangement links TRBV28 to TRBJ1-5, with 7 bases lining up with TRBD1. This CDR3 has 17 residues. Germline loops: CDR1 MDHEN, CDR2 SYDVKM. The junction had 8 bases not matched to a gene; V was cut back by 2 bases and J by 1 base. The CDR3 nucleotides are TGTGCCAGCAGTTTAGACTGGTCGACAGGGAGCAATCAGCCCCAGCATTTT. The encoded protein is CASSLDWSTGSNQPQHF.

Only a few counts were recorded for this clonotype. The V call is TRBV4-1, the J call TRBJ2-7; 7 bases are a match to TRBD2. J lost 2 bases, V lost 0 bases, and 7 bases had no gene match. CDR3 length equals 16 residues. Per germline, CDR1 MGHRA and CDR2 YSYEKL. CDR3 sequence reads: CASSQEKRGTTYEQYF. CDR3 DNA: TGCGCCAGCAGCCAAGAAAAGCGGGGTACCACCTACGAGCAGTACTTC.

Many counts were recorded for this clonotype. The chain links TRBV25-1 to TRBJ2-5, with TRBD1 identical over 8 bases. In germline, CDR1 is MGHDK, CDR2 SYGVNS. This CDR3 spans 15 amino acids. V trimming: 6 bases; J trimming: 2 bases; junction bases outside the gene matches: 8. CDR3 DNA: TGTGCCAGCAGCTGGACAGGGACATATCAAGAGACCCAGTACTTC. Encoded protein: CASSWTGTYQETQYF.

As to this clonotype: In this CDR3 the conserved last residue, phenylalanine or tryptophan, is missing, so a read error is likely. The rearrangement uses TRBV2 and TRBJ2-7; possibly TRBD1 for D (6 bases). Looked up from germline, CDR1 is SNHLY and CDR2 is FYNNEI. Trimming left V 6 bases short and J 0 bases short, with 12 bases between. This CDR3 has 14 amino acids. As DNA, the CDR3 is TGTGCCAGCAGAAACAGGGCGGCCTCCTACGAGCAGTACCTC. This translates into CASRNRAASYEQYL.

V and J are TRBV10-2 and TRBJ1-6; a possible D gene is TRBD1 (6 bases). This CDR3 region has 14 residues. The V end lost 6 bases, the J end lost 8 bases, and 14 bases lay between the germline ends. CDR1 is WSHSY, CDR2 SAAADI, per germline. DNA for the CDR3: TGCGCCAGCAGGTCACAGGGTATCCATTCACCCCTCCACTTT. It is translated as CASRSQGIHSPLHF.

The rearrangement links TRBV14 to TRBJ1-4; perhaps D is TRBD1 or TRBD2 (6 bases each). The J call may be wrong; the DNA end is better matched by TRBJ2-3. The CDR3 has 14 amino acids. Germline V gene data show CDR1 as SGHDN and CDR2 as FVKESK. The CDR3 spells CASSQAGAGRRQYF. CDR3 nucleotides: TGTGCCAGCAGCCAAGCAGGGGCAGGGAGGAGGCAGTATTTT.

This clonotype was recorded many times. CDR3 in DNA: TGTGCCAGCAGCCCCCCCGGGACAGGACAAGAGTACTTC. Its translation is CASSPPGTGQEYF. V usage is TRBV7-8 and J usage is TRBJ2-5; 8 bases align to TRBD1. V lost 5 bases to trimming and J lost 12 bases; unmatched junction nucleotides: 11. The length of the CDR3 is 13 residues. Germline CDR1 and CDR2: SGHVS and FQNEAQ. Variable domain in full (rest from reference TRBV7-8 and TRBJ2-5): GAGVSQSPRYKVAKRGQDVALRCDPISGHVSLFWYQQALGQGPEFLTYFQNEAQLDKSGLPSDRFFAERPEGSVSTLKIQRTQQEDSAVYLCASSPPGTGQEYFGPGTRLLVL.

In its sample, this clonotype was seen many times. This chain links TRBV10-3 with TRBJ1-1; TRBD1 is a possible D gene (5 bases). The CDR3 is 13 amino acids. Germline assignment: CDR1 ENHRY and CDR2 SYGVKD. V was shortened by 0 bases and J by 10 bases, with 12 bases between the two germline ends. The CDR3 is CAISESKGTGAFF. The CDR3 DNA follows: TGTGCCATCAGTGAGTCGAAGGGGACGGGAGCTTTCTTT.

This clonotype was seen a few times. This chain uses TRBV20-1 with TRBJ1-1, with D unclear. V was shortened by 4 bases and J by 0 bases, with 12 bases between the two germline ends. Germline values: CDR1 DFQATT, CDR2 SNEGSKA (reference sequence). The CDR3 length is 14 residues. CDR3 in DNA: TGCAGTGCTAAAGGGAGTCGAATGAACACTGAAGCTTTCTTT. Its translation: CSAKGSRMNTEAFF.

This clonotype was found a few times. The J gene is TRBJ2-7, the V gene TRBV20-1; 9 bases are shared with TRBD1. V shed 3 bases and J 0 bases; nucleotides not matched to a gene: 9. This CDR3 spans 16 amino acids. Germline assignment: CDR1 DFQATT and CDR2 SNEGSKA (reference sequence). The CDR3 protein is CSARDIRQGVSYEQYF. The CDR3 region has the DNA TGCAGTGCTAGGGACATCCGACAGGGGGTCTCCTACGAGCAGTACTTC.

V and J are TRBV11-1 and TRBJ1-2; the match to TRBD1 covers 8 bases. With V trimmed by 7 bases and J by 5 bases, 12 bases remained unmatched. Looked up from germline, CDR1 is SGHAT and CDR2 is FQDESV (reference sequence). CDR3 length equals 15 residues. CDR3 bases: TGTGCCAGCACCCGGACAGGGCCTCCTGGGTATGGCTACACCTTC. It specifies CASTRTGPPGYGYTF.

CDR3 protein: CASSGLRGDRVSGANVLTF. CDR3 nucleotides: TGTGCCAGCAGCGGCCTCCGGGGGGACAGGGTCTCTGGGGCCAACGTCCTGACTTTC. The gene calls are TRBV11-1 and TRBJ2-6, with 9 bases identical to TRBD1. CDR1 SGHAT and CDR2 FQDESV come from the germline V gene (reference sequence). The V and J ends lost 5 bases and 0 bases, in that order; junction bases with no gene match: 11. This CDR3 region has 19 residues.

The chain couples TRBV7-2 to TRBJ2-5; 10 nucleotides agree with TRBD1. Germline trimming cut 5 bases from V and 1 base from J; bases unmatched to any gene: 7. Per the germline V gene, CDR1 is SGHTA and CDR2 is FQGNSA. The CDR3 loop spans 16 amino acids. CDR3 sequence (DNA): TGTGCCAGCAGCATCGCCGGGACAGGGGTCCAAGAGACCCAGTACTTC. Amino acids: CASSIAGTGVQETQYF.

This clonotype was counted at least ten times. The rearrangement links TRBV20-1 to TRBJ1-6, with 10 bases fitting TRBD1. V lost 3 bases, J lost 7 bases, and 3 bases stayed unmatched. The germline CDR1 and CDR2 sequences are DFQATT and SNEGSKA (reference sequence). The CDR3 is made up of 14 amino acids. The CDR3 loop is CSARGDRGNSPLHF. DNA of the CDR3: TGCAGTGCTAGGGGGGACAGGGGAAATTCACCCCTCCACTTT.

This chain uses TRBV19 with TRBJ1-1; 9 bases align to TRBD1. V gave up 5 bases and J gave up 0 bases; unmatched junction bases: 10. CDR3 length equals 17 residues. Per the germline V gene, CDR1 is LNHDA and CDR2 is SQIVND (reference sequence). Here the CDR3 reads CASSPSGQGYMNTEAFF. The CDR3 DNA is TGTGCCAGTAGTCCCTCCGGACAGGGGTATATGAACACTGAAGCTTTCTTT.

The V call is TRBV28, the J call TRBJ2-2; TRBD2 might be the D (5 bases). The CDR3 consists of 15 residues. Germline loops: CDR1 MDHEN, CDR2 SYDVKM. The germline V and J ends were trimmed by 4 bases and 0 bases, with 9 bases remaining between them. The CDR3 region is CASSYGDTNTGELFF. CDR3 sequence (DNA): TGTGCCAGCAGTTACGGGGATACGAACACCGGGGAGCTGTTTTTT. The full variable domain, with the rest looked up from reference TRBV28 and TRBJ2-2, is DVKVTQSSRYLVKRTGEKVFLECVQDMDHENMFWYRQDPGLGLRLIYFSYDVKMKEKGDIPEGYSVSREKKERFSLILESASTNQTSMYLCASSYGDTNTGELFFGEGSRLTVL.

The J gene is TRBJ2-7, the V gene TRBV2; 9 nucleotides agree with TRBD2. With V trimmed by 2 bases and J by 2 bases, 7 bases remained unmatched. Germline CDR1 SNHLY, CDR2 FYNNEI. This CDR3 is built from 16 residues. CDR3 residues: CASSEQLAGPPYEQYF. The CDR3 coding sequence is TGTGCCAGCAGTGAACAGCTAGCGGGACCCCCCTACGAGCAGTACTTC. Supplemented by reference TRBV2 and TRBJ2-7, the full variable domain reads EPEVTQTPSHQVTQMGQEVILRCVPISNHLYFYWYRQILGQKVEFLVSFYNNEISEKSEIFDDQFSVERPDGSNFTLKIRSTKLEDSAMYFCASSEQLAGPPYEQYFGPGTRLTVT.